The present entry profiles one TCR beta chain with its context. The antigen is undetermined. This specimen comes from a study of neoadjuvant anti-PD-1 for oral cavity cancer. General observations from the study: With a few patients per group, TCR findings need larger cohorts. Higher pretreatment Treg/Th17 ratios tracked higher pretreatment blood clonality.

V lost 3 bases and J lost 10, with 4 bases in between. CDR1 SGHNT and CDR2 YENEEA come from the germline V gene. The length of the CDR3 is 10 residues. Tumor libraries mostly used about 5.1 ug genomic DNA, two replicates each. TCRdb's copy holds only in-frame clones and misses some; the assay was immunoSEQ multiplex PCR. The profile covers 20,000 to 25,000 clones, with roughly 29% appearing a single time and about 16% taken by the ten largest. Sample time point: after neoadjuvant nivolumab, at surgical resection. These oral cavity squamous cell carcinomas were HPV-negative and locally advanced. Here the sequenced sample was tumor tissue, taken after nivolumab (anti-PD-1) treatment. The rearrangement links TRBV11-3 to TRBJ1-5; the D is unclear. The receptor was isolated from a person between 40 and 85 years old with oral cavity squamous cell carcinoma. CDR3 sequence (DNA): TGTGCCAGCAGCTTGCGTCCCCAGCATTTT. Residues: CASSLRPQHF.